A single sample gave rise to the 27 T cell receptor beta chains below, sequenced in a study of cytomegalovirus exposure and HLA in healthy donors. In the PCR, 60 Vbeta and 13 Jbeta primers were used. Generated by immunoSEQ multiplex PCR, the TCRdb table keeps only in-frame clones and is missing some. The sample gives about 140,000 clones, approximately 88% of which show up once; 0.4% to 0.55% is in the top ten. Sequenced material: PBMCs. Every receptor here comes from a middle-aged woman in good health and CMV-seronegative.

This chain links TRBV29-1 with TRBJ2-5, with D perhaps matching TRBD1 (5 bases). The CDR3 contains 14 residues. CDR1 is SQVTM and CDR2 is ANQGSEA in the germline V gene. Trimming left V 7 bases short and J 6 bases short, with 21 bases between. The CDR3 loop reads CSAGAQLESKTQYF. CDR3 in DNA: TGCAGCGCTGGGGCCCAGCTGGAATCTAAGACCCAGTACTTC. The full variable domain, with the rest looked up from reference TRBV29-1 and TRBJ2-5, is SAVISQKPSRDICQRGTSLTIQCQVDSQVTMMFWYRQQPGQSLTLIATANQGSEATYESGFVIDKFPISRPNLTFSTLTVSNMSPEDSSIYLCSAGAQLESKTQYFGPGTRLLVL.

This clone was recorded only once. The chain links TRBV9 to TRBJ2-1; D uncertain. CDR3 length: 14 amino acids. The V gene lost 3 bases and the J gene lost 3 bases, with 10 bases spanning the gap. Germline assignment: CDR1 SGDLS and CDR2 YYNGEE. This CDR3 is CASSGDTFYNEQFF. In DNA form, the CDR3 reads TGTGCCAGCAGCGGTGACACTTTCTACAATGAGCAGTTCTTC.

The chain carries TRBV15 and TRBJ2-7; TRBD2 might be the D (7 bases). This CDR3 region has 15 residues. CDR1 and CDR2 (germline): LNHNV, YYDKDF (reference sequence). Trimming left V 1 base short and J 3 bases short, with 13 bases between. CDR3: CATSRGGGAFYEQYF. In DNA form, the CDR3 reads TGTGCCACCAGCAGAGGCGGGGGCGCATTCTACGAGCAGTACTTC.

The chain carries TRBV7-3 and TRBJ1-2; 7 bases agree with TRBD1. The trim removed 6 bases at V and 8 bases at J, leaving 15 bases unmatched. Germline loops: CDR1 SGHTA, CDR2 FQGTGA. The CDR3 covers 15 residues. The DNA for the CDR3 is TGTGCCAGCAGATTCTCGACAGGGTGGGATGGAGGCTACACCTTC. Translation gives CASRFSTGWDGGYTF.

This chain connects TRBV10-1 to TRBJ2-7; 7 nucleotides align to TRBD1. Trimming cost V 7 bases and J 4 bases; bases outside gene matches: 7. The CDR3 covers 13 residues. Germline assignment: CDR1 WNHNN and CDR2 SYGVQD (reference sequence). The CDR3 sequence is CASIPGTDYEQYF. The CDR3 DNA sequence: TGCGCCAGCATACCCGGGACAGATTACGAGCAGTACTTC.

About this clone: A read error may account for a junction end that differs from germline. V gene TRBV7-9 combines with J gene TRBJ1-6; TRBD1 might be the D (6 bases). Germline V gene data show CDR1 as SEHNR and CDR2 as FQNEAQ (reference sequence). The CDR3 totals 15 residues. For the CDR3, the DNA is TGTTCCAGCAGACCTACGGACAGTGCCAATTCACCCCTCCACTTT. It yields the protein CSSRPTDSANSPLHF. Full variable domain (outside the CDR3, taken from reference TRBV7-9 and TRBJ1-6): DTGVSQNPRHKITKRGQNVTFRCDPISEHNRLYWYRQTLGQGPEFLTYFQNEAQLEKSRLLSDRFSAERPKGSFSTLEIQRTEQGDSAMYLCSSRPTDSANSPLHFGNGTRLTVT.

This clone has more than one count but fewer than ten. The junction departs from germline at one end; a sequencing error may be responsible. Other nucleotide sequences in the sample specify the same CDR3. The chain is built from TRBV4-1 and TRBJ1-2, with TRBD1 identical over 8 bases. Germline CDR1 and CDR2: MGHRA and YSYEKL. There are 13 residues in the CDR3. As DNA, the CDR3 is TGTGCCAGCAGCCTAAGGACAGGGAGCGGCTACACCTTC. It translates to CASSLRTGSGYTF.

The V gene is TRBV6-6, the J gene TRBJ2-5, with 8 bases lining up with TRBD1. The last part of the DNA fits TRBJ2-7 better; the J call may be wrong. CDR1 MNHNY and CDR2 SVGAGI come from the germline V gene (reference sequence). The CDR3 extends over 14 amino acids. In DNA form, the CDR3 reads TGTGCCTGCTCGGACAGGGTAAGCTCCTACGAGCAGTACTTC. Its protein product is CACSDRVSSYEQYF.

This CDR3 is CASTLPPGQGASGELFF. CDR3 bases: TGCGCCAGCACCCTGCCCCCGGGACAGGGGGCTTCCGGGGAGCTGTTTTTT. The chain employs TRBV5-1 and TRBJ2-2; 12 nucleotides match TRBD1. CDR1 SGHRS and CDR2 YFSETQ come from the germline V gene. This CDR3 has 17 residues. Trimming cost V 6 bases and J 6 bases; bases outside gene matches: 12.

The rearrangement uses TRBV6-1 and TRBJ2-5, with TRBD2 matching 7 bases. The J call may be wrong; the DNA end is better matched by TRBJ2-7. The germline gives CDR1 MNHNS, CDR2 SASEGT. This CDR3 has 14 amino acids. The CDR3 nucleotides are TGTGCCAGTCTCCGGGACTATTTCTTCTACGAGCAGTACTTC. Its translation: CASLRDYFFYEQYF.

The chain is built from TRBV6-1 and TRBJ2-5; TRBD1 matches at 8 bases. The tail of the sequence fits TRBJ2-7 better, so the J call may be wrong. The CDR3 is 15 amino acids. CDR1 and CDR2 (germline): MNHNS, SASEGT. Written as DNA, the CDR3 is TGTGCCAGCAGCCGACAGGGGATGAAGGCCTACGAGCAGTACTTC. It yields the protein CASSRQGMKAYEQYF.

Turning to this clone: One end of the junction varies from germline; a read error may be responsible. This rearrangement joins TRBV7-9 to TRBJ1-3; no definite D call. Germline values: CDR1 SEHNR, CDR2 FQNEAQ (reference sequence). The CDR3 runs 12 residues. The CDR3 DNA reads as TGTTCCAGCAGCTTTGGCGGAAACACCATATATTTT. Residues: CSSSFGGNTIYF. Using reference TRBV7-9 and TRBJ1-3 for the parts outside the CDR3, the full variable domain is DTGVSQNPRHKITKRGQNVTFRCDPISEHNRLYWYRQTLGQGPEFLTYFQNEAQLEKSRLLSDRFSAERPKGSFSTLEIQRTEQGDSAMYLCSSSFGGNTIYFGEGSWLTVV.

This chain links TRBV21-1 with TRBJ1-5. TRBV21-1 corresponds to a pseudogene. This CDR3 spans 17 amino acids. CDR3 loop: CASTERRSLYSNQPQHF. The CDR3, as DNA: TGTGCCAGCACCGAGCGGCGCAGCCTATATAGCAATCAGCCCCAGCATTTT.

V usage is TRBV7-6 and J usage is TRBJ2-5, with 11 positions matching TRBD1. Losses at the gene ends were 5 bases for V and 4 bases for J; bases not matched to a gene: 6. This CDR3 has 15 amino acids. Per the germline V gene, CDR1 is SGHVS and CDR2 is FNYEAQ. The CDR3 region has the DNA TGTGCCAGCAGCCACAGGGACAGGGGGACAGAGACCCAGTACTTC. Protein: CASSHRDRGTETQYF.

This clone was picked up a small number of times. The chain links TRBV6-5 to TRBJ1-2; D gene uncertain. V lost 6 bases and J 1 base, leaving 9 bases between the germline ends. Germline V lookup: CDR1 MNHEY, CDR2 SVGAGI. The CDR3 has 13 amino acids. CDR3 sequence (DNA): TGTGCCAGCAGCCCCGGTAGTAACTATGGCTACACCTTC. Amino acid sequence: CASSPGSNYGYTF.

J is TRBJ2-5 and V is TRBV10-3, with 9 bases that match TRBD2. Germline V gives CDR1 ENHRY, CDR2 SYGVKD. The CDR3 extends over 18 amino acids. V was clipped by 4 bases and J by 11 bases; unmatched bases: 23. CDR3 region: CAISGPLAGGAGFMEQYF. In nucleotides, the CDR3 is TGTGCCATCAGTGGCCCCCTGGCGGGAGGGGCCGGATTTATGGAGCAGTACTTC.

The chain combines TRBV2 with TRBJ2-5, with TRBD1 matching over 7 bases. Trimming cost V 8 bases and J 7 bases; bases outside gene matches: 7. The CDR3 extends over 12 amino acids. Germline V gene sequence: CDR1 SNHLY, CDR2 FYNNEI. CDR3 in DNA: TGTGCCAGCGAGGACAGGTTCGGGACCCAGTACTTC. Protein: CASEDRFGTQYF.

This clone turned up a few times. J is TRBJ2-2 and V is TRBV30; a weak D match, TRBD2 (6 bases). Per germline, CDR1 GTSNPN and CDR2 SVGIG (reference sequence). The V gene lost 2 bases and the J gene lost 2 bases, with 12 bases spanning the gap. The CDR3 consists of 15 residues. DNA of the CDR3: TGTGCCTGGAGTAAGGTCGGGAGAAACACCGGGGAGCTGTTTTTT. As protein: CAWSKVGRNTGELFF. The complete variable domain, with remaining parts taken from reference TRBV30 and TRBJ2-2, reads SQTIHQWPATLVQPVGSPLSLECTVEGTSNPNLYWYRQAAGRGLQLLFYSVGIGQISSEVPQNLSASRPQDRQFILSSKKLLLSDSGFYLCAWSKVGRNTGELFFGEGSRLTVL.

The chain couples TRBV2 to TRBJ2-3; 7 bases agree with TRBD2. V was clipped by 2 bases and J by 6 bases; unmatched bases: 17. Germline-derived CDR1 and CDR2 are SNHLY and FYNNEI. The length of the CDR3 is 18 residues. CDR3 nucleotide sequence: TGTGCCAGCAGTGAACCGCCCGCGACGGCGGGAGTCCCGGATACGCAGTATTTT. It specifies CASSEPPATAGVPDTQYF.

The chain recombines TRBV7-9 with TRBJ1-5, with D possibly matching TRBD1 (6 bases). Germline CDR1 reads SEHNR; CDR2 reads FQNEAQ (reference sequence). V lost 8 bases and J 5 bases, leaving 16 bases between the germline ends. CDR3 length: 14 residues. As DNA, the CDR3 is TGTGCCAGCGCTGAGGGGGTGGGGGATCAGCCCCAGCATTTT. Amino acid sequence: CASAEGVGDQPQHF.

The rearrangement links TRBV21-1 to TRBJ2-1; the D segment call TRBD2 is taken from the table without a DNA check. TRBV21-1 is deemed a pseudogene. CDR3 length equals 16 residues. CDR3 residues: CASSKERVITSNEQFF. Here the CDR3 DNA reads TGTGCCAGCAGCAAAGAGCGGGTGATAACAAGTAATGAGCAGTTCTTC.

This sequence joins TRBV7-9 and TRBJ2-5; D is possibly TRBD2 (6 bases). The closer fit of TRBJ2-7 to the DNA end suggests the J call may be wrong. The germline V gene has CDR1 SEHNR and CDR2 FQNEAQ (reference sequence). The CDR3 covers 15 residues. The CDR3 sequence is CASTPFGEVTYEQYF. The CDR3 DNA reads TGTGCCAGCACCCCGTTCGGGGAGGTTACCTACGAGCAGTACTTC.

The rearrangement joins TRBV14 to TRBJ2-7; no firm D call. CDR1 and CDR2 from the germline V gene are SGHDN and FVKESK. The V end was cut by 2 bases, the J end by 3 bases, with 8 bases between. The CDR3 spans 13 residues. The CDR3 sequence is CASSQHINYEQYF. CDR3 nucleotide sequence: TGTGCCAGCAGCCAACACATTAACTACGAGCAGTACTTC.

The chain couples TRBV28 to TRBJ2-7; D might be TRBD1 (7 bases). The V gene's germline CDR1 is MDHEN and CDR2 SYDVKM. V lost 5 bases and J lost 1, with 12 bases in between. The CDR3 runs to 14 residues. Here the CDR3 reads CASSPQGTSYEQYF. DNA of the CDR3: TGTGCCAGCAGTCCACAGGGGACTTCCTACGAGCAGTACTTC.

The rearrangement uses TRBV7-6 and TRBJ2-7; 8 bases are shared with TRBD2. CDR1 is SGHVS and CDR2 is FNYEAQ in the germline V gene. This CDR3 contains 13 residues. V lost 3 bases to trimming and J lost 6 bases; unmatched junction nucleotides: 4. In nucleotides, the CDR3 is TGTGCCAGCAGCTTGTTGACTAGCGTCGAGCAGTACTTC. It translates to CASSLLTSVEQYF.

The CDR3 DNA sequence: TGTGCCAGCAGCTTGGTGGGAGCGGGAGAACACAATGAGCAGTTCTTC. This gives the protein CASSLVGAGEHNEQFF. The V and J genes are TRBV5-6 and TRBJ2-1, with TRBD2 identical over 8 bases. Losses at the gene ends were 0 bases for V and 5 bases for J; bases not matched to a gene: 7. CDR3 length: 16 residues. Germline CDR1 reads SGHDT; CDR2 reads YYEEEE.

The V gene is TRBV5-1, the J gene TRBJ2-4; 9 bases match TRBD1. CDR3 length: 16 residues. The germline V gene has CDR1 SGHRS and CDR2 YFSETQ. Losses at the gene ends were 3 bases for V and 9 bases for J; bases not matched to a gene: 13. For the CDR3, the DNA is TGCGCCAGCAGCTACGACCCGGGACAGGGTGGGGTCATTCAGTACTTC. Amino acid sequence: CASSYDPGQGGVIQYF.